This entry lists 5 T cell receptor beta chains sequenced from one sample in a study of T cell responses to AZD1222 COVID-19 vaccine. The repertoire was sequenced with immunoSEQ multiplex PCR; TCRdb's copy has only in-frame clones and lacks some. This sample has some 140,000 clones, with approximately 92% found just once. Sequences were derived from peripheral blood, sampled 28 days after the second AZD1222 dose. Receptors were obtained from an adult who received the AZD1222 COVID-19 vaccine.

This clone was observed once. The chain joins TRBV11-2 to TRBJ1-4; D uncertain. Trimming shortened V by 0 bases and J by 4 bases, and 6 bases separated the two germline ends. Germline V gene lookup returns CDR1 SGHAT and CDR2 FQNNGV. The CDR3 has 14 residues. The CDR3, as DNA: TGTGCCAGCAGCTTAGAGGCCTTTAATGAAAAACTGTTTTTT. Amino acids: CASSLEAFNEKLFF.

V and J are TRBV5-1 and TRBJ1-5; TRBD1 is a possible D gene (6 bases). V was pared by 0 bases and J by 6 bases, with 10 bases between. Germline loops: CDR1 SGHRS, CDR2 YFSETQ. The CDR3 runs 14 residues. CDR3 region: CASSLDGRGQPQHF. The CDR3 DNA reads TGCGCCAGCAGCTTGGACGGCAGGGGTCAGCCCCAGCATTTT.

V is TRBV30 and J is TRBJ1-5; TRBD1 matches 9 bases. The CDR3 extends over 14 amino acids. Unmatched junction bases numbered 4, after V lost 0 bases and J lost 7 bases. CDR1 is GTSNPN and CDR2 is SVGIG in the germline V gene (reference sequence). CDR3 protein: CAWSVRTGEQPQHF. CDR3 bases: TGTGCCTGGAGTGTAAGGACAGGGGAACAGCCCCAGCATTTT.

This chain connects TRBV6-5 to TRBJ2-7; D is ambiguous. Trimming removed 7 bases from V and 6 bases from J, with 22 bases in between. This CDR3 has 15 amino acids. Germline lookup yields CDR1 MNHEY and CDR2 SVGAGI. The CDR3 region has the DNA TGTGCCAGCACCCCGACACCTCCTCCCGTTCTCGAGCAGTACTTC. It yields the protein CASTPTPPPVLEQYF.

This chain joins TRBV7-9 and TRBJ1-4; weak D call: TRBD1 (5 bases). V dropped 5 bases and J dropped 10 bases, with 23 bases sitting between them. This CDR3 has 16 amino acids. CDR1 is SEHNR and CDR2 is FQNEAQ in the germline V gene (reference sequence). The CDR3, as DNA: TGTGCCAGCAGCCCCTCAAGTGGGGGGGGACCGGGAAAACTGTTTTTT. The encoded protein is CASSPSSGGGPGKLFF.